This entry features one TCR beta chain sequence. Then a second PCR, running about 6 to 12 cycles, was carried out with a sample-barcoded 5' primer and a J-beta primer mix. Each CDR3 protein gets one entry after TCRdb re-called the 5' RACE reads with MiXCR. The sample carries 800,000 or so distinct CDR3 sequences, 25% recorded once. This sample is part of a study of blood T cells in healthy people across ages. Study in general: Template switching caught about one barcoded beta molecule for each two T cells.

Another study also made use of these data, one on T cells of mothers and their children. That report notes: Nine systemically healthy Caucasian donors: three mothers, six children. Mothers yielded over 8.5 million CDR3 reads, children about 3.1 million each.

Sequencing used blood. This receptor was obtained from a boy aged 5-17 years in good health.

The CDR3, as DNA: TGTGCCAGCAGTTCCAACTTGGCCTACAATGAGCAGTTCTTC. Amino acids: CASSSNLAYNEQFF. The genes are TRBV27 and TRBJ2-1; D gene unclear. Germline CDR1 reads MNHEY; CDR2 reads SMNVEV (reference sequence). Trimming removed 4 bases at V and 2 bases at J, with 9 bases between. The CDR3 contains 14 residues.